A selection of T cell receptor beta chains follows, all from one sample in a study of T cell responses to AZD1222 COVID-19 vaccine. The protocol was immunoSEQ multiplex PCR, while the TCRdb copy is restricted to in-frame clones and leaves out a portion. The table shows fewer than 150,000 clones, with 93% occurring only once. The input for sequencing was peripheral blood, taken on day 0 of AZD1222 vaccination. Receptors originate from an adult in good health. Each CDR3 is given with its conserved first and last residue. A D gene is named only where the DNA matches it firmly. Size tells how often a clone was seen (once, few, many) or the class of an expanded clone, and some rows leave it out.

clone size	V gene	D gene	J gene	CDR3 protein	CDR3 DNA
.	TRBV25-1	.	TRBJ1-6	CASSELGRRNSPLHF	TGTGCCAGCAGTGAACTGGGACGGCGGAATTCACCCCTCCACTTT
.	TRBV9	TRBD1	TRBJ1-5	CASSPGGSINQPQHF	TGTGCCAGCAGCCCAGGGGGCAGTATCAATCAGCCCCAGCATTTT
.	TRBV6-6	.	TRBJ1-1	CASNRLQGTDTEAFF	TGTGCCAGCAACCGGCTACAGGGTACTGACACTGAAGCTTTCTTT
.	TRBV12-3/TRBV12-4	.	TRBJ1-3	CASSLRGNTIYF	TGTGCCAGCAGTTTGCGAGGAAACACCATATATTTT
.	TRBV5-1	.	TRBJ2-3	CASSLGGSDTQYF	TGCGCCAGCAGCTTGGGGGGGTCAGATACGCAGTATTTT
.	TRBV6-6	.	TRBJ1-6	CAGGGLGNSPLHF	TGTGCCGGGGGAGGGCTGGGTAATTCACCCCTCCACTTT
.	TRBV7-8	.	TRBJ2-5	CASSRSRVGGETQYF	TGTGCCAGCAGCCGGAGTCGTGTCGGCGGGGAGACCCAGTACTTC
.	TRBV6-5	.	TRBJ1-4	CASSPVGGGKLFF	TGTGCCAGCAGCCCAGTGGGGGGGGGAAAACTGTTTTTT
.	TRBV5-1	.	TRBJ1-4	CASSLQGATNEKLFF	TGCGCCAGCAGCCTACAGGGCGCAACTAATGAAAAACTGTTTTTT
.	TRBV10-3	TRBD1	TRBJ1-5	CATDPGDRGNQPQHF	TGTGCCACGGACCCTGGGGACAGAGGGAATCAGCCCCAGCATTTT
.	TRBV4-1	TRBD1	TRBJ1-3	CATQPPRRQGDGNTIYF	TGCGCCACCCAACCCCCCCGACGTCAGGGGGATGGAAACACCATATATTTT
.	TRBV18	.	TRBJ2-5	CASSPGRKETQYF	TGTGCCAGCTCACCCGGGCGGAAAGAGACCCAGTACTTC
once	TRBV6-5	TRBD1	TRBJ2-1	CASSLGTGVLEQFF	TGTGCCAGCAGCCTCGGGACAGGGGTCCTTGAGCAGTTCTTC
.	TRBV11-2	.	TRBJ1-5	CASSLGGSGDHGNQPQHF	TGTGCCAGCAGCTTAGGGGGGTCAGGAGATCATGGCAATCAGCCCCAGCATTTT
once	TRBV6-5	TRBD1	TRBJ2-1	CASSSPGQGKNEQFF	TGTGCCAGCAGTTCACCGGGACAGGGAAAAAATGAGCAGTTCTTC
.	TRBV2	.	TRBJ1-5	CASSAGHSNQPQHF	TGTGCCAGCAGCGCGGGCCATAGCAATCAGCCCCAGCATTTT
.	TRBV9	.	TRBJ2-5	CASSPRGPGETQYF	TGTGCCAGCAGCCCCCGAGGCCCAGGAGAGACCCAGTACTTC
.	TRBV10-2	.	TRBJ1-2	CASSESKGVGGYTF	TGCGCCAGCAGTGAGTCGAAGGGGGTTGGCGGCTACACCTTC
.	TRBV11-2	TRBD1	TRBJ1-1	CASSLGWTGLLSAFF	TGTGCCAGCAGCTTAGGCTGGACAGGGCTTCTTTCGGCTTTCTTT
.	TRBV6-5	.	TRBJ1-2	CASSYSVNFYGYTF	TGTGCCAGCAGTTACTCAGTAAACTTCTATGGCTACACCTTC
once	TRBV28	.	TRBJ1-5	CASSSLGGGVQPQHF	TGTGCCAGCAGTTCTCTGGGAGGGGGTGTTCAGCCCCAGCATTTT
.	TRBV7-2	TRBD1	TRBJ1-1	CASSLDRGNTEAFF	TGTGCCAGCAGCTTAGACAGGGGGAACACTGAAGCTTTCTTT
.	TRBV30	.	TRBJ1-5	CAWSRLGGPSPQHF	TGTGCCTGGAGCCGGCTAGGGGGGCCCTCCCCCCAGCATTTT
.	TRBV7-9	TRBD1	TRBJ2-1	CASSPDDRANEQFF	TGTGCCAGCAGCCCCGACGACAGGGCCAATGAGCAGTTCTTC
.	TRBV15	.	TRBJ1-2	CATSRGAGTPYGYTF	TGTGCCACCAGCAGAGGGGCAGGGACCCCCTATGGCTACACCTTC
once	TRBV3-1/TRBV3-2	.	TRBJ2-2	CASSHLDTGELFF	TGTGCCAGCAGCCATCTGGACACCGGGGAGCTGTTTTTT